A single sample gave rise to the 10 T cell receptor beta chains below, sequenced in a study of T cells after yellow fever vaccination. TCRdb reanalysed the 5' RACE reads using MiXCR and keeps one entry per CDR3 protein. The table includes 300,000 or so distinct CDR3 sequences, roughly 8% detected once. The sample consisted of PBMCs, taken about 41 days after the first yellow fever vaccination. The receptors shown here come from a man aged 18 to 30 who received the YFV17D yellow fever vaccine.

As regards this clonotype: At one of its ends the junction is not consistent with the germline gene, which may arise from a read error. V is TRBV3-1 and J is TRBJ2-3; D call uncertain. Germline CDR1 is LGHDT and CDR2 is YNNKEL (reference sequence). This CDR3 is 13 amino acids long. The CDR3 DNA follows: TGTGTCAGCAGCCCAGGTAGCTTGCATACGCAGTATTTT. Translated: CVSSPGSLHTQYF.

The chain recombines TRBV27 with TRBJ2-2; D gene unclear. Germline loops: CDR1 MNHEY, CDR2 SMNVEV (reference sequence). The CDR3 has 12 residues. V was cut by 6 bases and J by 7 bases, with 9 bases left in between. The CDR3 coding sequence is TGTGCCAGCAGAAAGGGTTTCGGGGAGCTGTTTTTT. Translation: CASRKGFGELFF.

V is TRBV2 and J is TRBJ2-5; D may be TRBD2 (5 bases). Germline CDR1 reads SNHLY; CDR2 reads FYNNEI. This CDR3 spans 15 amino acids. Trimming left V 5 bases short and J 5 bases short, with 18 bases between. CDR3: CASSSDSPASETQYF. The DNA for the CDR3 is TGTGCCAGCAGTTCCGACTCCCCCGCTAGCGAGACCCAGTACTTC.

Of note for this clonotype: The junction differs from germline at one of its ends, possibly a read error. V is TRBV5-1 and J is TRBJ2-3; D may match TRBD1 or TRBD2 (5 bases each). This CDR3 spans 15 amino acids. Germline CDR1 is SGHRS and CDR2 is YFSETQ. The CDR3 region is CPSSLGDPSTDTQYF. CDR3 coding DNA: TGCCCCAGCAGCTTGGGGGACCCTAGCACAGATACGCAGTATTTT. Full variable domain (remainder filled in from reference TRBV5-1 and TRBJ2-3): KAGVTQTPRYLIKTRGQQVTLSCSPISGHRSVSWYQQTPGQGLQFLFEYFSETQRNKGNFPGRFSGRQFSNSRSEMNVSTLELGDSALYLCPSSLGDPSTDTQYFGPGTRLTVL.

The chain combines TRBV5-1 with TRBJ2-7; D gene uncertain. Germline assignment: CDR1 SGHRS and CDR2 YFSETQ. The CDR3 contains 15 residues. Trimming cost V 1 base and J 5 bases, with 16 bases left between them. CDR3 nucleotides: TGCGCCAGCAGCTTGTTGTCCGGAAAGCGCCACGAGCAGTACTTC. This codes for CASSLLSGKRHEQYF.

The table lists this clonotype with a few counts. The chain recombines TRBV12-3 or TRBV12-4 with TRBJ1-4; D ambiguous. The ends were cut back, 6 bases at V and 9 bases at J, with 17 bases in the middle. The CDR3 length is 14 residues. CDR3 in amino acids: CASSQTRPRKKLFF. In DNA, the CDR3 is TGTGCCAGCAGCCAGACCCGGCCGAGGAAAAAACTGTTTTTT.

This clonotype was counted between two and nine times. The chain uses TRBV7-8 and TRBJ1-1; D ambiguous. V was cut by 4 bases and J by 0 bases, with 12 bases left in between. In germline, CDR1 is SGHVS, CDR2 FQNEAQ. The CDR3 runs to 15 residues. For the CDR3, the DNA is TGTGCCAGCAGCTCCGCTTTTACTATGAACACTGAAGCTTTCTTT. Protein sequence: CASSSAFTMNTEAFF.

CDR3 protein: CASSPSDSNYGYTF. For the CDR3, the DNA is TGTGCCAGCAGCCCTAGTGACTCGAACTATGGCTACACCTTC. The V call is TRBV7-8, the J call TRBJ1-2; no reliable D call. The length of the CDR3 is 14 residues. V was trimmed by 5 bases and J by 2 bases, leaving 12 bases between them. Germline CDR1 is SGHVS and CDR2 is FQNEAQ. The entire variable domain, with the rest obtained from reference TRBV7-8 and TRBJ1-2, is as follows: GAGVSQSPRYKVAKRGQDVALRCDPISGHVSLFWYQQALGQGPEFLTYFQNEAQLDKSGLPSDRFFAERPEGSVSTLKIQRTQQEDSAVYLCASSPSDSNYGYTFGSGTRLTVV.

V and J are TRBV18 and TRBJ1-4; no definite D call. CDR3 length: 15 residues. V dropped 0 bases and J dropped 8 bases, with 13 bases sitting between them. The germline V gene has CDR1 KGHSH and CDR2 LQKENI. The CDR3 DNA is TGTGCCAGCTCACCACCAGGTCGGAGTGGGGAAAAACTGTTTTTT. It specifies CASSPPGRSGEKLFF.

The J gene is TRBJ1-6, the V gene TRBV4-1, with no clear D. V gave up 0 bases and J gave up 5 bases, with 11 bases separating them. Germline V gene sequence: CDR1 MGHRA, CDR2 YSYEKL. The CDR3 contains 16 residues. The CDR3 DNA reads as TGCGCCAGCAGCCAAGATACGATGGTGGATAATTCACCCCTCCACTTT. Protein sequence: CASSQDTMVDNSPLHF.